These T cell receptor beta chains were read from a single sample in a study of vaccination and CD4 T cells after COVID-19. The antigens of these receptors remain unknown. A single record per CDR3 protein comes from TCRdb applying MiXCR to the PCR reads. The top ten hold about 32% of the sample, which has some 6,000 distinct CDR3 sequences, almost 35% seen once. Sequencing input: CD4+ T cells from blood, cultured in vitro. These receptor sequences come from a human donor in good health. CDR3s include the opening cysteine and the closing phenylalanine or tryptophan. The D gene is left open where the match is weak. Rows give clone size only sometimes, using once, few, many, or a class for an expanded clone.

TRBV19	TRBJ1-2	TRBD1	.	15	TGTGCCAGTAGTATAGCCGGGACAGGATCGTATGGCTACACCTTC	CASSIAGTGSYGYTF
TRBV6-1	TRBJ1-5	.	.	13	TGTGCCAGCAGTGAAGCTGGGGATCAGCCCCAGCATTTT	CASSEAGDQPQHF
TRBV20-1	TRBJ2-7	.	.	15	TGCAGTGCTAGAGGAGGGGGGATGAGCTCCTACGAGCAGTACTTC	CSARGGGMSSYEQYF
TRBV6-1	TRBJ2-1	TRBD2	once	15	TGTGCCAGCAGTAATAAGCGGGGATCTCACAATGAGCAGTTCTTC	CASSNKRGSHNEQFF
TRBV29-1	TRBJ1-5	TRBD1	.	14	TGCAGCGCTGTATCCGGGACAGGAAATCAGCCCCAGCATTTT	CSAVSGTGNQPQHF
TRBV5-1	TRBJ1-2	TRBD1	.	15	TGCGCCAGCAGCCCGACTACAGGGGGCGACTATGGCTACACCTTC	CASSPTTGGDYGYTF
TRBV20-1	TRBJ2-5	.	.	13	TGCAGTGCGGTCAGTCGACTACAAGAGGCCCAGTACTTC	CSAVSRLQEAQYF
TRBV19	TRBJ1-1	TRBD1	.	14	TGTGCCAGTAATCTACAGGGGATTGGCACTGAAGCTTTCTTT	CASNLQGIGTEAFF
TRBV6-1	TRBJ2-5	TRBD2	few	15	TGTGCCAGCAGTGAACTAGCGGGGGGGCAAGAGACCCAGTACTTC	CASSELAGGQETQYF
TRBV6-1	TRBJ1-1	.	few	14	TGTGCCAGCAGTCCGGATTTACCGAGCACTGAAGCTTTCTTT	CASSPDLPSTEAFF
TRBV15	TRBJ2-7	.	few	15	TGTGCCACCAGCAGAGAGCCCCCCACTAGCTCCGAGCAGTACTTC	CATSREPPTSSEQYF
TRBV19	TRBJ2-5	TRBD2	once	16	TGTGCCAGTAGTATAGGATTAGCGGGGGGACAAGAGACCCAGTACTTC	CASSIGLAGGQETQYF
TRBV6-1	TRBJ1-2	.	few	11	TGTGCCAGCACCTTAAACTATGGCTACACCTTC	CASTLNYGYTF
TRBV6-1	TRBJ1-2	.	few	14	TGTGCCAGCGAGGCCCCCAGTTCAACCTATGGCTACACCTTC	CASEAPSSTYGYTF
TRBV7-2	TRBJ1-2	TRBD1	.	13	TGTGCCAGCAGCCAGGGGACAGTAACTGGCTACACCTTC	CASSQGTVTGYTF
TRBV6-5	TRBJ1-1	TRBD1	.	14	TGTGCCAGCAGTTACGCGGGACAGGGTGCCTTACCTTTCTTT	CASSYAGQGALPFF
TRBV30	TRBJ1-2	TRBD1	.	13	TGTGCCTGGAGTGGCGCAGGGGGCAGTGGCTACACCTTC	CAWSGAGGSGYTF
TRBV27	TRBJ1-5	.	few	16	TGTGCCAGCAGAACCCTTGTGGGAGAGGGGAATCAGCCCCAGCATTTT	CASRTLVGEGNQPQHF
TRBV15	TRBJ1-1	.	few	13	TGTGCCACCGGAGAGGCTTGGGACACTGAAGCTTTCTTT	CATGEAWDTEAFF
TRBV20-1	TRBJ2-1	.	few	16	TGCAGTGCTAGAGATCTCGAGCGAGGGGCCTCCAATGAGCAGTTCTTC	CSARDLERGASNEQFF
TRBV7-9	TRBJ1-2	.	few	14	TGTGCCAGCAGCTTAGCGGGGACGGCCTATGGCTACACCTTC	CASSLAGTAYGYTF
TRBV4-2	TRBJ1-1	.	.	16	TGTGCCAGCAGCCTCATTAGCGCTAAGATGAACACTGAAGCTTTCTTT	CASSLISAKMNTEAFF
TRBV7-3	TRBJ2-6	TRBD1	.	15	TGTGCCAGCGGGGACAGGGCCTTTGGGGCCAACGTCCTGACTTTC	CASGDRAFGANVLTF
TRBV19	TRBJ1-5	TRBD1	few	15	TGTGCCAGTAGTTGGGGACAGGGACCTAATCAGCCCCAGCATTTT	CASSWGQGPNQPQHF
TRBV5-4	TRBJ1-2	.	few	13	TGTGCCAGCAGCTACGGACAGATGGACGGCTACACCTTC	CASSYGQMDGYTF
TRBV7-6	TRBJ1-5	TRBD1	.	12	TGTGCCAGCCGAGGGGGCCGTCAGCCCCAGCATTTT	CASRGGRQPQHF